This note documents a single TCR beta chain sequence. What it binds is not known. This sample was taken from a study of T cells after yellow fever vaccination. TCR cDNA, made by 5'RACE template switching, carried an added universal primer site and UMIs. A single record per CDR3 protein comes from TCRdb applying MiXCR to the 5' RACE reads. There are around 250,000 distinct CDR3 sequences in the sample; less than 9% occur only once, and 0.85% lies in the top ten. The study's findings and limits: Among primary-vaccination clones, most reappeared after the booster, at 95% to 96% for CD4 and more than 85% for CD8. Few clonotypes appeared in both CD4 and CD8 compartments. Faster peaking, at day 5 versus 15, marked a secondary response that was weaker.

The CDR3 is 14 residues long. The V and J ends lost 5 bases and 4 bases respectively, with 12 bases between them. This TCR was sampled from a man younger than 45 who received the YFV17D yellow fever vaccine. The input for sequencing was CD4+ T cells sorted from PBMCs, taken 15 days after the yellow fever booster vaccination. This rearrangement joins TRBV12-3 or TRBV12-4 to TRBJ2-4; D might be TRBD1 or TRBD2, each matching 5 bases. CDR3 sequence (DNA): TGTGCCAGCAGTCCGGGGCTAGAGAAAAACATTCAGTACTTC. Translation gives CASSPGLEKNIQYF.